This T cell receptor beta chain was sequenced during a study of cytomegalovirus exposure and HLA in healthy donors. As for the study in general: Out of 150 million to 200 million T cells, an earlier analysis found fewer than 140 million unique TCR beta sequences in total.

Study results and limitations: Researchers counted around 160 TCR beta chains as cytomegalovirus-associated. A previous analysis found most TCR beta V segments productive roughly 87% or roughly 30% of the time.

With respect to this clone: Its cognate antigen is unknown.

Germline V CDR1 and CDR2: SGHRS, YFSETQ. The trim removed 4 bases at V and 7 bases at J, leaving 12 bases unmatched. The CDR3 is 15 amino acids. Researchers ran the PCR with 60 Vbeta and 13 Jbeta primers. Profiling relied on immunoSEQ multiplex PCR, and the TCRdb table lists in-frame clones only, not all of them. Of about 130,000 clones listed, 76% are singletons. Material: PBMCs. The origin of this receptor is a female donor in good health and CMV-seropositive. V is TRBV5-1 and J is TRBJ1-1, with 8 bases matching TRBD1. In DNA, the CDR3 is TGCGCCAGCAGCCCCGGACAGGGCCTAAAGTATGAAGCTTTCTTT. Translation: CASSPGQGLKYEAFF.